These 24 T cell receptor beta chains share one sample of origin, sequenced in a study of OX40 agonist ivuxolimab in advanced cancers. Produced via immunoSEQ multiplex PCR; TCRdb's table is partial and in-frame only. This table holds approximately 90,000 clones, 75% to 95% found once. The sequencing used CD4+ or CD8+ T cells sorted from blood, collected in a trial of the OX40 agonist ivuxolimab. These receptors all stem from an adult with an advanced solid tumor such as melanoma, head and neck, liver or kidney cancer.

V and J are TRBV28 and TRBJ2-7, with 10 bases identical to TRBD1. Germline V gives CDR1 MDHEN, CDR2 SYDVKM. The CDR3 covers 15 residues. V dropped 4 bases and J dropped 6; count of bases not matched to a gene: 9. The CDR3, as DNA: TGTGCCAGCAGTTCACCGGGGACAGGGGTACGCGAGCAGTACTTC. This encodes CASSSPGTGVREQYF.

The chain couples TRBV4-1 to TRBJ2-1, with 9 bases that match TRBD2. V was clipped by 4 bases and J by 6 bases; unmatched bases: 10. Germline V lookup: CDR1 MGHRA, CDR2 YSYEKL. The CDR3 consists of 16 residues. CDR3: CASSPPRTSVFNEQFF. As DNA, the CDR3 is TGCGCCAGCAGCCCGCCAAGGACTAGCGTCTTCAATGAGCAGTTCTTC.

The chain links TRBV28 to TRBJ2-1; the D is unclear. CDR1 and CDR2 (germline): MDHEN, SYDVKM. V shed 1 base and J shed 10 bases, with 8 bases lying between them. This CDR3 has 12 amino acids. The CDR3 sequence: CASSLSLREQFF. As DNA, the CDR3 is TGTGCCAGCAGTTTATCCCTCCGGGAGCAGTTCTTC.

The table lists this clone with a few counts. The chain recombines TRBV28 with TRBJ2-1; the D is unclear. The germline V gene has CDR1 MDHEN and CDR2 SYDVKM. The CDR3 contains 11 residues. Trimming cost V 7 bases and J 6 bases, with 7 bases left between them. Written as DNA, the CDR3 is TGTGCCAGCACGGCGGCCAATGAGCAGTTCTTC. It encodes CASTAANEQFF.

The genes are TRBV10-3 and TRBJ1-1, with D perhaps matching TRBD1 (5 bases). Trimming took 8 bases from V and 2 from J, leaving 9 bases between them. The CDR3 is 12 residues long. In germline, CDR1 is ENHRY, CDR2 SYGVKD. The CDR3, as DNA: TGTGCCATCGGGGCCCTCAACACTGAAGCTTTCTTT. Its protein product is CAIGALNTEAFF.

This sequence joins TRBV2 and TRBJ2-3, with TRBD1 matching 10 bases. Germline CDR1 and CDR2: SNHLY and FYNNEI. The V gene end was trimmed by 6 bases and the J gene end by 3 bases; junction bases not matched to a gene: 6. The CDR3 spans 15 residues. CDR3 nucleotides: TGTGCCAGCAGCGAAATGGGACAGGGGACAGATACGCAGTATTTT. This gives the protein CASSEMGQGTDTQYF. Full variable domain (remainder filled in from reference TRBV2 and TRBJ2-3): EPEVTQTPSHQVTQMGQEVILRCVPISNHLYFYWYRQILGQKVEFLVSFYNNEISEKSEIFDDQFSVERPDGSNFTLKIRSTKLEDSAMYFCASSEMGQGTDTQYFGPGTRLTVL.

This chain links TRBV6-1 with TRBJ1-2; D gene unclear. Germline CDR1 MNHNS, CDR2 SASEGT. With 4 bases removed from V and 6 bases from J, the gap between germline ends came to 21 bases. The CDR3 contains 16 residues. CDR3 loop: CASSGQRVGLTDGYTF. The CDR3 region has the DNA TGTGCCAGCAGTGGCCAACGTGTGGGTCTGACCGATGGCTACACCTTC.

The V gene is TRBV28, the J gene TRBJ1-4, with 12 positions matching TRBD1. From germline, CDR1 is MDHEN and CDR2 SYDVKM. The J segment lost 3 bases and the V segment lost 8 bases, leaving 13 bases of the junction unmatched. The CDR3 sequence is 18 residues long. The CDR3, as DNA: TGTGCCAGCTCCTTCACCCCGGGACAGGGGGCGGCTAATGAAAAACTGTTTTTT. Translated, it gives CASSFTPGQGAANEKLFF.

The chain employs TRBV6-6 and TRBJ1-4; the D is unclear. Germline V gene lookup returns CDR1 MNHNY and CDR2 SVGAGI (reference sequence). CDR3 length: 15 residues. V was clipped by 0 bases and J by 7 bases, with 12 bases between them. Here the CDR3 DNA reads TGTGCCAGCAGTTACTCGGGTGGCGCGGGTGAAAAACTGTTTTTT. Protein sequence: CASSYSGGAGEKLFF.

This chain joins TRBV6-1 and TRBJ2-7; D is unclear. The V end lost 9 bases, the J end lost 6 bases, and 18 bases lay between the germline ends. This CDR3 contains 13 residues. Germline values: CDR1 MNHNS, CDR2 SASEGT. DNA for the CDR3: TGTGCCAGTACCCCGAGCCTTGGACGCGAGCAGTACTTC. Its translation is CASTPSLGREQYF.

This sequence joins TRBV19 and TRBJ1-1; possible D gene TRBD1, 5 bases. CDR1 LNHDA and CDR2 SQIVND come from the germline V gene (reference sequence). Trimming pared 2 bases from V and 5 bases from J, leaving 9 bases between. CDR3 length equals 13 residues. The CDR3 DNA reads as TGTGCCAGTAGTATATACTCAGGGACTGAAGCTTTCTTT. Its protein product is CASSIYSGTEAFF. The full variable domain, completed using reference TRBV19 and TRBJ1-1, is DGGITQSPKYLFRKEGQNVTLSCEQNLNHDAMYWYRQDPGQGLRLIYYSQIVNDFQKGDIAEGYSVSREKKESFPLTVTSAQKNPTAFYLCASSIYSGTEAFFGQGTRLTVV.

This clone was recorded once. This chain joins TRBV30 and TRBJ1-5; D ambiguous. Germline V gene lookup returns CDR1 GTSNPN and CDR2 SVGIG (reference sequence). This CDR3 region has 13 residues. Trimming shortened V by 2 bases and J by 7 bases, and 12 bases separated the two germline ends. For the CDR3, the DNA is TGTGCCTGGAGTTCTGGTTTGAGGCAGCCCCAGCATTTT. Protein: CAWSSGLRQPQHF.

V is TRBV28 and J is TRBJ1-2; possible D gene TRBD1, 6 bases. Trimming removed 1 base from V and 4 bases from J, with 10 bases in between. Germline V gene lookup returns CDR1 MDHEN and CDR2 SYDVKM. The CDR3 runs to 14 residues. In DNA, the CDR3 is TGTGCCAGCAGTTTATTGGACAGCGGCTATGGCTACACCTTC. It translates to CASSLLDSGYGYTF.

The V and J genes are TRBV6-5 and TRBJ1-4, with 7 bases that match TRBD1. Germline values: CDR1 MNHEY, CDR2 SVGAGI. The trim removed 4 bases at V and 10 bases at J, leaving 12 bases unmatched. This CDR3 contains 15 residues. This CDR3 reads CASSWGQYPISKLFF. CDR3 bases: TGTGCCAGCAGTTGGGGACAGTACCCAATATCAAAACTGTTTTTT.

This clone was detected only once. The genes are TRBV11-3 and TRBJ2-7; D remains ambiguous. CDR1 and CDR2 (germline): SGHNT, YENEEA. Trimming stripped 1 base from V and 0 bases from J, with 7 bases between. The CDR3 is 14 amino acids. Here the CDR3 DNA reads TGTGCCAGCAGCTTAGGCCAGAGCTCCTACGAGCAGTACTTC. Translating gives CASSLGQSSYEQYF.

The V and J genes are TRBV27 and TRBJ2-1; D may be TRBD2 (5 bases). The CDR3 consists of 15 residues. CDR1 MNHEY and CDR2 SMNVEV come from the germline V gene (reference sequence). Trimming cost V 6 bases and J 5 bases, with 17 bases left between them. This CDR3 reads CASSRPPGSNNEQFF. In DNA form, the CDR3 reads TGTGCCAGCAGCCGACCGCCGGGGTCCAACAATGAGCAGTTCTTC.

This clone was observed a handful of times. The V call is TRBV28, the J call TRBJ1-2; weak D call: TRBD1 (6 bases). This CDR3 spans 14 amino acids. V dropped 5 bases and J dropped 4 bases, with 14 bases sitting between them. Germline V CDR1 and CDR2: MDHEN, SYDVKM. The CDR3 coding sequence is TGTGCCAGCAGTCGTCAGGGGCTCGGCTATGGCTACACCTTC. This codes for CASSRQGLGYGYTF.

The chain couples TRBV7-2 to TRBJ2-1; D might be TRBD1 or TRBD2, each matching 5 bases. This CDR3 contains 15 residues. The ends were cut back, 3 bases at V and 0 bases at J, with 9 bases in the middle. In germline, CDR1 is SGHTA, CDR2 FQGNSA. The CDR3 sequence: CASSFGGDSYNEQFF. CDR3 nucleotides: TGTGCCAGCAGCTTTGGGGGAGACTCCTACAATGAGCAGTTCTTC.

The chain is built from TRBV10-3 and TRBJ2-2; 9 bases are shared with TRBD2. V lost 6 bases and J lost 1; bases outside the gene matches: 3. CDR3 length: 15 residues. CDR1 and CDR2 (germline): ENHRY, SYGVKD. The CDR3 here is CAIRQTSGNTGELFF. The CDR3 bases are TGTGCCATCAGACAGACTAGCGGGAACACCGGGGAGCTGTTTTTT.

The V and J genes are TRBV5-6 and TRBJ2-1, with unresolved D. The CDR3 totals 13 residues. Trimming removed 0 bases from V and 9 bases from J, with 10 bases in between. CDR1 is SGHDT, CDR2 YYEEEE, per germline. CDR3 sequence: CASSLGRMGEQFF. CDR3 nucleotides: TGTGCCAGCAGCTTGGGTAGGATGGGTGAGCAGTTCTTC.

The CDR3 sequence: CASSMGQGANNEQFF. CDR3 DNA sequence: TGTGCCAGTAGTATGGGTCAGGGGGCAAACAATGAGCAGTTCTTC. The chain links TRBV19 to TRBJ2-1; 8 bases agree with TRBD1. CDR3 length: 15 residues. The ends lost 3 bases at V and 5 bases at J; junction bases unmatched: 6. Germline V CDR1 and CDR2: LNHDA, SQIVND (reference sequence).

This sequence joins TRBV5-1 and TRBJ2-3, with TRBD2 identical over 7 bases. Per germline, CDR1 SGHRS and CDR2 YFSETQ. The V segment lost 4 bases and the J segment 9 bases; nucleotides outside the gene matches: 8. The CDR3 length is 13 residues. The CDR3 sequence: CASSGRGEGTQYF. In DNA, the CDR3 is TGCGCCAGCAGCGGCCGGGGGGAAGGGACGCAGTATTTT.

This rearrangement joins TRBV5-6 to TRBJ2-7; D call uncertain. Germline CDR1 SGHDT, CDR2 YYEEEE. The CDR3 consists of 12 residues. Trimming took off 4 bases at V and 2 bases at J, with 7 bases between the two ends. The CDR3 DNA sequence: TGTGCCAGCAGCCTGGATACCTACGAGCAGTACTTC. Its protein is CASSLDTYEQYF.

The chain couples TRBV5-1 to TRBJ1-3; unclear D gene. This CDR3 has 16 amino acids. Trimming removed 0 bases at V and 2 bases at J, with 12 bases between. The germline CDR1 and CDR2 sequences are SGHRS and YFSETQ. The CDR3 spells CASSLGSVSTGNTIYF. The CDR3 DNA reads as TGCGCCAGCAGCTTGGGATCGGTGAGCACTGGAAACACCATATATTTT.